The T cell receptor beta chain described here comes from a study of Graves' ophthalmopathy and Graves' hyperthyroidism. The wider study: Untreated patients at initial diagnosis provided peripheral blood.

Active ophthalmopathy (CAS at least 3, NOSPECS at least 4), lasting under 3 months. This CDR3 has 18 amino acids. CDR1 and CDR2 (germline): MNHEY, SVGAGI. V gave up 2 bases and J gave up 0 bases, with 14 bases separating them. The sequenced template was RNA, covering the TCR beta CDR3 region. The first round was an RT-PCR with HTBI primers, and the second round was a multiplex PCR. Via MiXCR, TCRdb re-called the multiplex PCR reads, giving one row per CDR3 protein. The top ten clones hold 44% of a sample with some 750,000 distinct CDR3 sequences, 35% to 50% of them seen once. Source material: peripheral blood. V and J are TRBV6-5 and TRBJ2-6; the D call may be TRBD1 or TRBD2 (7 bases each). The TCR was taken from an adult man with Graves' ophthalmopathy. The CDR3 is CASSYLAGGASGANVLTF. CDR3 bases: TGTGCCAGCAGTTACCTCGCAGGGGGGGCCTCTGGGGCCAACGTCCTGACTTTC.